The 10 T cell receptor beta chains in this list originate from one sample, sequenced in a study of T cell repertoires in cytomegalovirus infection. TCRdb used MiXCR to reprocess the reads, holding one entry per CDR3 protein. There are some 700,000 distinct CDR3 sequences in the sample; 35% to 45% occur only once, and 2.8% lies in the top ten. Input material: PBMCs. These receptors came from a human donor in good health (CMV status not recorded). Some clones in this sample may be carry-over from other donors' samples.

This clonotype came up a few times. The chain links TRBV12-3 or TRBV12-4 to TRBJ1-1, with a weak D call TRBD1 (5 bases). The CDR3 spans 14 residues. V lost 3 bases and J lost 4, with 12 bases in between. CDR3 nucleotide sequence: TGTGCCAGCAGTTTTAGGGGCGACGGCACTGAAGCTTTCTTT. Its protein product is CASSFRGDGTEAFF.

Comments on this clonotype: One end of the junction fails to match germline, which may point to a read error. The CDR3 reads CSASPTGGAYDQYF. Written as DNA, the CDR3 is TGCAGTGCTAGCCCGACAGGGGGGGCCTACGATCAGTACTTC. V usage is TRBV20-1 and J usage is TRBJ2-7, with 9 nucleotides matching TRBD1. CDR3 size: 14 residues. Looked up from germline, CDR1 is DFQATT and CDR2 is SNEGSKA (reference sequence).

This clonotype was seen at least ten times. This rearrangement joins TRBV7-2 to TRBJ1-6; 7 bases are a match to TRBD1. CDR1 SGHTA and CDR2 FQGNSA come from the germline V gene. There are 15 residues in the CDR3. V lost 7 bases to trimming and J lost 6 bases; unmatched junction nucleotides: 9. The CDR3 spells CASNSWGQINSPLHF. The DNA for the CDR3 is TGTGCCAGCAATAGCTGGGGACAGATTAATTCACCCCTCCACTTT.

The chain links TRBV7-9 to TRBJ2-1; TRBD2 matches 10 bases. After removal of 6 bases from V and 8 bases from J, the junction contained 13 bases not matched to a gene. The CDR3 covers 16 residues. Germline CDR1 reads SEHNR; CDR2 reads FQNEAQ (reference sequence). CDR3 sequence (DNA): TGTGCCAGCAGGACCTCAGCGGGAGGGCCGGGGTATGAGCAGTTCTTC. It yields the protein CASRTSAGGPGYEQFF.

CDR3 residues: CASSERGWNTEAFF. CDR3 sequence (DNA): TGTGCCAGCAGTGAGCGAGGATGGAACACTGAAGCTTTCTTT. The rearrangement uses TRBV6-1 and TRBJ1-1; D is uncertain. CDR1 is MNHNS and CDR2 is SASEGT in the germline V gene. V shed 3 bases and J shed 1 base, with 9 bases lying between them. The CDR3 spans 14 residues.

This chain links TRBV6-2 or TRBV6-3 with TRBJ2-1; D is ambiguous. V gave up 2 bases and J gave up 2 bases, with 13 bases separating them. Germline assignment: CDR1 MNHEY and CDR2 SVGEGT. There are 16 residues in the CDR3. CDR3 amino acids: CASSYETPRTYNEQFF. The CDR3 DNA sequence: TGTGCCAGCAGTTACGAGACTCCTCGTACCTACAATGAGCAGTTCTTC.

This clonotype was seen at least ten times. The chain joins TRBV27 to TRBJ1-5, with 7 bases matching TRBD1. The germline CDR1 and CDR2 sequences are MNHEY and SMNVEV (reference sequence). V gave up 5 bases and J gave up 6 bases; unmatched junction bases: 10. The CDR3 loop spans 15 amino acids. The CDR3 loop is CASSRESRGFQPQHF. CDR3 in DNA: TGTGCCAGCAGTCGCGAATCCAGGGGGTTTCAGCCCCAGCATTTT.

V and J are TRBV28 and TRBJ1-1; D gene ambiguous. Germline V lookup: CDR1 MDHEN, CDR2 SYDVKM. V lost 10 bases and J 2 bases, leaving 38 bases between the germline ends. This CDR3 has 21 residues. The CDR3 DNA follows: TGTGCCACCAACACCCCCTGGACTGTCGGCCTCCCTCCCCCCCTCAACACTGAAGCTTTCTTT. This codes for CATNTPWTVGLPPPLNTEAFF.

The chain uses TRBV20-1 and TRBJ2-3; the D gene is possibly TRBD2 (6 bases). V was clipped by 7 bases and J by 5 bases, with 10 bases between them. Germline CDR1 reads DFQATT; CDR2 reads SNEGSKA (reference sequence). This CDR3 has 11 amino acids. CDR3 nucleotides: TGCAGTGGCCGAGCGGGAGATACGCAGTATTTT. Residues: CSGRAGDTQYF.

This clonotype came up a few times. The gene calls are TRBV28 and TRBJ1-1; maybe TRBD1 (5 bases). Trimming removed 3 bases from V and 6 bases from J, with 17 bases in between. The CDR3 length is 15 residues. Germline loops: CDR1 MDHEN, CDR2 SYDVKM. CDR3 residues: CASSFGGILGAEAFF. The CDR3 DNA sequence: TGTGCCAGCAGTTTTGGGGGAATCCTTGGGGCTGAAGCTTTCTTT.